Reported below is one T cell receptor (beta chain). This entry comes from a study of blood T cell repertoires in COVID-19. V lost 6 bases, J lost 7 bases, and 11 bases stayed unmatched. The CDR3 has 15 amino acids. Germline V CDR1 and CDR2: SQVTM, ANQGSEA. Profiling relied on immunoSEQ multiplex PCR, and the TCRdb table lists in-frame clones only, not all of them. The sample contains about 87,000 clones, about 71% of which appear only once. The chain carries TRBV29-1 and TRBJ2-3, with 12 bases fitting TRBD2. Sequencing was performed on peripheral blood. The clonotype comes from a woman aged 50 to 60 with acute or convalescent COVID-19. The CDR3, as DNA: TGCAGCGTCCTTGGACTAGCGGGACAAACAAATACGCAGTATTTT. It yields the protein CSVLGLAGQTNTQYF.